This T cell receptor (beta chain) was identified during a study of blood T cell repertoires in COVID-19. Study at large: From T cells, B-cell-depleted T cells, or PBMCs came the material, which was cDNA or gDNA.

Everyone who took part was about 18 to 90 years old, and they came from 20 to 25 US areas. Either two negative PCRs, clearance, or symptom resolution qualified Cohort 3 donors as recovered. The V and J ends lost 4 bases and 9 bases respectively, with 10 bases between them. This CDR3 is 12 amino acids long. As handled by the study authors: Cell counts per sample came from amplifying reference gene primers. Profiling relied on immunoSEQ multiplex PCR, and the TCRdb table lists in-frame clones only, not all of them. Clonal size and the V and J genes are those of that table, whereas D and trimming came from the DNA. The sample includes roughly 230,000 clones, approximately 83% of them seen just once.

The V and J genes are TRBV12-3 or TRBV12-4 and TRBJ1-5, with D possibly TRBD1 on 5 matching bases. Sequenced input: PBMCs or T cells enriched from blood (not recorded which). This TCR derives from a man aged 50-60 years who had recovered from COVID-19. Here the CDR3 DNA reads TGTGCCAGCAGTTCCGGGGGGAGGCCCCAGCATTTT. Its translation: CASSSGGRPQHF.